Included here is one TCR beta chain sequence, with context. Its antigen is unidentified. Clones were read by immunoSEQ multiplex PCR, and TCRdb kept only the in-frame ones, dropping some. The data contain approximately 130,000 clones, roughly 87% of them singletons. This sample was taken from a study of T cell responses to AZD1222 COVID-19 vaccine. Study-level findings and limits: Within unmutated variant regions lay the reported targets of nearly half of spike-specific TCRs. There were mostly white British donors and more females than males, and clonal diversity was possibly underestimated. There were vaccine-associated CD4 TCRs across spike, dominant at 160-218 and 743-854. Among those given AZD1222, only six were seropositive at baseline.

Specimen: peripheral blood, collected 28 days after the second AZD1222 dose. This TCR came from an adult who received the AZD1222 COVID-19 vaccine.

CDR3 bases: TGTGCCAGCAGCTTGGGGACCTCCTTCTCTGGGGCCAACGTCCTGACTTTC. Amino acids: CASSLGTSFSGANVLTF. The chain has TRBV5-4 and TRBJ2-6, with D unclear. The CDR3 extends over 17 amino acids. The V end lost 0 bases, the J end lost 0 bases, and 10 bases lay between the germline ends. Per the germline V gene, CDR1 is SGHNT and CDR2 is YYREEE (reference sequence).